A selection of T cell receptor beta chains follows, all from one sample in a study of OX40 agonist ivuxolimab in advanced cancers. Sequenced by immunoSEQ multiplex PCR; TCRdb stores in-frame clones only, minus some. The top ten hold roughly 5.8% of the sample, which has 96,000 or so clones, roughly four fifths seen once. Sequenced material: CD4+ or CD8+ T cells sorted from blood, taken in a trial of the OX40 agonist ivuxolimab. The receptors here all came from an adult with an advanced solid tumor such as melanoma, head and neck, liver or kidney cancer. The conserved cysteine and the conserved F or W are not part of the CDR3 here.

TRBV19 ASSSPTGINEKLF
TRBV7-9 ASSLTRVQF
TRBV7-3 ASSRQRHSPLH
TRBV5-1 ASSLRAGGPVNTGELF
TRBV7-3 ASSLVPYNEQF
TRBV19 ASSMGDQSYNEQF
TRBV2 ASSGGRGTGELF
TRBV7-8 ASSLAGGETQY
TRBV6-5 ASSSYPPGATEAF
TRBV5-5 ASSPFAGNSPLH
TRBV27 ASSPRTGVVDQPQH
TRBV27 ASTAGGGTGELF
TRBV30 AWTPTLNTGELF
TRBV29-1 SVEKGQETQY
TRBV6-5 ASTGNAYSSEAF
TRBV6-1 ASSATGRETQY
TRBV13 ASRHSYNSPLH
TRBV12-5 ASGLVGYTEAF
TRBV29-1 SVGLAASTDTQY
TRBV19 ASISSGATNEKLF
TRBV10-3 AISEEWASGRQPQH
TRBV19 ASTKDRAPYGYT
TRBV12-5 ASGLSLGLADLNEQF
TRBV18 ASSPGLDTEQF
TRBV2 ASSVKRETQY
TRBV6-5 ASSYSPRRGYT
TRBV6-6 ASSNGPGVGNTIY
TRBV19 ASFQPGQGIAGELF
TRBV15 ATSRDPFQPQH